This T cell receptor (beta chain) appears in the sequencing data of a study of neoadjuvant nivolumab and ipilimumab in lung cancer. Points from the study as a whole: Resected tumors had greater TCR richness and clonality than uninvolved lung. Higher pretherapy blood TCR richness went with higher resected-tumor richness.

This CDR3 is 17 amino acids long. Unmatched junction bases numbered 10, after V lost 1 base and J lost 3 bases. CDR1 and CDR2 (germline): SGHRS, YFSETQ. This clone has only a few counts. Its antigen is undetermined. TCRdb's copy holds only in-frame clones and misses some; the assay was immunoSEQ multiplex PCR. The data contain 8,500 to 10,000 clones, over 75% of them singletons. The rearrangement links TRBV5-1 to TRBJ2-7; 10 positions match TRBD1. Here the sequenced sample was tumor tissue, taken after neoadjuvant nivolumab, alone or with ipilimumab, at or shortly before surgery. This TCR was recovered from an adult with non-small cell lung cancer. CDR3: CASSLMGQGPQNYEQYF. Here the CDR3 DNA reads TGCGCCAGCAGCTTGATGGGACAGGGGCCTCAAAACTACGAGCAGTACTTC. Combining the CDR3 with reference TRBV5-1 and TRBJ2-7 gives the whole variable domain KAGVTQTPRYLIKTRGQQVTLSCSPISGHRSVSWYQQTPGQGLQFLFEYFSETQRNKGNFPGRFSGRQFSNSRSEMNVSTLELGDSALYLCASSLMGQGPQNYEQYFGPGTRLTVT.